Below are 13 T cell receptor beta chains sequenced from a single sample in a study of T cell responses to AZD1222 COVID-19 vaccine. Libraries were prepared by immunoSEQ multiplex PCR; TCRdb keeps only in-frame clonotypes and omits some of them. The repertoire holds 100,000 or so clones, with roughly 92% as singletons. Source: peripheral blood, taken on day 0 of AZD1222 vaccination. All receptors derive from an adult in good health.

The chain carries TRBV7-2 and TRBJ2-2; a weak D match, TRBD1 (6 bases). The germline V gene has CDR1 SGHTA and CDR2 FQGNSA. The CDR3 loop spans 16 amino acids. Between the trimmed V and J ends, which lost 5 bases and 1 base, there was a span of 14 bases. Here the CDR3 reads CASSPVGTRNTGELFF. The CDR3 bases are TGTGCCAGCAGCCCGGTCGGGACAAGGAACACCGGGGAGCTGTTTTTT.

V usage is TRBV7-2 and J usage is TRBJ2-7, with 8 bases identical to TRBD1. This CDR3 spans 15 amino acids. Germline CDR1 is SGHTA and CDR2 is FQGNSA. V shed 3 bases, J shed 6 bases, and the junction held 10 bases outside the gene matches. This chain's CDR3 is CASSLFIPTGGEQYF. The CDR3, as DNA: TGTGCCAGCAGCTTGTTTATCCCAACAGGGGGCGAGCAGTACTTC.

V usage is TRBV7-2 and J usage is TRBJ2-7; TRBD2 might be the D (5 bases). V lost 3 bases and J lost 1, with 13 bases in between. Germline V CDR1 and CDR2: SGHTA, FQGNSA. The CDR3 consists of 15 residues. CDR3 loop: CASSLGLGLSYEQYF. Written as DNA, the CDR3 is TGTGCCAGCAGCTTGGGCCTTGGACTGTCCTACGAGCAGTACTTC.

This clone was counted once. J is TRBJ2-7 and V is TRBV28, with 8 bases that match TRBD1. The CDR3 covers 15 residues. V gave up 2 bases and J gave up 7 bases; unmatched junction bases: 10. The germline gives CDR1 MDHEN, CDR2 SYDVKM. The CDR3 sequence is CASSLGGTGRGEQYF. In nucleotides, the CDR3 is TGTGCCAGCAGTTTAGGCGGGACAGGACGAGGTGAGCAGTACTTC.

This chain uses TRBV28 with TRBJ2-7, with D tentatively TRBD2 (6 bases). The CDR3 runs to 15 residues. The germline V gene encodes CDR1 MDHEN and CDR2 SYDVKM. V shed 3 bases and J shed 0 bases, with 12 bases lying between them. The CDR3 DNA reads TGTGCCAGCAGTTTGGCGGCGGGGTCCTCCTACGAGCAGTACTTC. It codes for CASSLAAGSSYEQYF.

The chain is built from TRBV7-6 and TRBJ2-3; 13 bases match TRBD2. This CDR3 region has 16 residues. V was clipped by 3 bases and J by 1 base; unmatched bases: 1. CDR1 and CDR2 (germline): SGHVS, FNYEAQ. The CDR3 region is CASSFGLAGGTDTQYF. The CDR3 DNA sequence: TGTGCCAGCAGCTTCGGACTAGCGGGGGGCACAGATACGCAGTATTTT.

The rearrangement joins TRBV19 to TRBJ2-7; 7 bases fit TRBD2. This CDR3 region has 17 residues. The V and J ends lost 5 bases and 2 bases, in that order; junction bases with no gene match: 15. Germline values: CDR1 LNHDA, CDR2 SQIVND (reference sequence). The CDR3 coding sequence is TGTGCCAGTAGTCCCAGACTAGCAAGCTCCCCCACCTACGAGCAGTACTTC. It codes for CASSPRLASSPTYEQYF. The whole variable domain, remainder taken from reference TRBV19 and TRBJ2-7, is DGGITQSPKYLFRKEGQNVTLSCEQNLNHDAMYWYRQDPGQGLRLIYYSQIVNDFQKGDIAEGYSVSREKKESFPLTVTSAQKNPTAFYLCASSPRLASSPTYEQYFGPGTRLTVT.

This clone came up a few times. The rearrangement joins TRBV11-3 to TRBJ2-2; no clear D. The CDR3 has 12 amino acids. Per the germline V gene, CDR1 is SGHNT and CDR2 is YENEEA. V was clipped by 4 bases and J by 4 bases, with 4 bases between them. CDR3 DNA: TGTGCCAGCAGCTGGTTCACCGGGGAGCTGTTTTTT. Translated, it gives CASSWFTGELFF.

CDR3 sequence: CASSVDSETQYF. The CDR3, as DNA: TGTGCCAGCAGCGTAGATTCCGAGACCCAGTACTTC. This chain connects TRBV9 to TRBJ2-5; D not resolved. Trimming removed 0 bases from V and 5 bases from J, with 5 bases in between. The CDR3 sequence is 12 residues long. In germline, CDR1 is SGDLS, CDR2 YYNGEE.

The rearrangement joins TRBV5-4 to TRBJ1-1, with 8 bases lining up with TRBD1. V lost 3 bases, J lost 6 bases, and 4 bases stayed unmatched. This CDR3 region has 13 residues. Germline V gives CDR1 SGHNT, CDR2 YYREEE (reference sequence). This CDR3 reads CASSSTGGAEAFF. CDR3 DNA: TGTGCCAGCAGCTCAACAGGGGGGGCTGAAGCTTTCTTT.

Remarks on this clone: No DNA is shown, since the ends of the CDR3 on it are uncertain; the CDR3 is the one TCRdb lists. Here the CDR3 reads CASSKVVGRGNTGELFF. This sequence joins TRBV21-1 and TRBJ2-2; the D segment call TRBD1 is taken from the table without a DNA check. TRBV21-1 is a known pseudogene. The CDR3 numbers 17 amino acids, ends counted.

This clone was seen only once. One end of the junction does not line up with germline, which may come from a read error. V usage is TRBV7-7 and J usage is TRBJ2-5, with D perhaps matching TRBD2 (5 bases). Germline loops: CDR1 SSHAT, CDR2 FNYEAQ (reference sequence). CDR3 length equals 15 residues. CDR3 bases: TGTGCTAGCAGCCCAATGGGCGGGCAGATAGAGACCCAGTACTTC. Protein: CASSPMGGQIETQYF.

V usage is TRBV2 and J usage is TRBJ2-1; a weak D match, TRBD2 (5 bases). The CDR3 is 13 residues long. Trimming removed 3 bases from V and 8 bases from J, with 11 bases in between. Per the germline V gene, CDR1 is SNHLY and CDR2 is FYNNEI. The CDR3 bases are TGTGCCAGCAGTGATTGGCAGCGGCATGAGCAGTTCTTC. Translated: CASSDWQRHEQFF. The full variable domain, completed using reference TRBV2 and TRBJ2-1, is EPEVTQTPSHQVTQMGQEVILRCVPISNHLYFYWYRQILGQKVEFLVSFYNNEISEKSEIFDDQFSVERPDGSNFTLKIRSTKLEDSAMYFCASSDWQRHEQFFGPGTRLTVL.